This T cell receptor (beta chain) was sequenced in a study of cytomegalovirus exposure and HLA in healthy donors. Study details: As released early, the data held about 85 million unique TCRs from HLA-typed donors. Findings and limits, study-wide: In an earlier analysis, in 620 or so donors, most V segments appeared productive either ~90% or ~30% of the time.

60 Vbeta and 13 Jbeta primers were used in PCR. Only in-frame clones appear in the TCRdb table, and some are missing; sequencing was by immunoSEQ multiplex PCR. Seen here are approximately 200,000 clones, roughly 79% observed once, and the top ten hold under 2%. CDR1 is MNHNS, CDR2 SASEGT, per germline. The CDR3 consists of 14 residues. V shed 6 bases, J shed 6 bases, and the junction held 10 bases outside the gene matches. This clone appeared a few times. Its matching antigen is unknown. This sequence was found in a man between 18 and 35 years old in good health and CMV-seronegative. The rearrangement uses TRBV6-1 and TRBJ1-1; 7 bases are a match to TRBD1. Sequenced material: PBMCs. In DNA, the CDR3 is TGTGCCAGCAGGAAATCCCTGGGACAGCCTGAAGCTTTCTTT. Protein: CASRKSLGQPEAFF.